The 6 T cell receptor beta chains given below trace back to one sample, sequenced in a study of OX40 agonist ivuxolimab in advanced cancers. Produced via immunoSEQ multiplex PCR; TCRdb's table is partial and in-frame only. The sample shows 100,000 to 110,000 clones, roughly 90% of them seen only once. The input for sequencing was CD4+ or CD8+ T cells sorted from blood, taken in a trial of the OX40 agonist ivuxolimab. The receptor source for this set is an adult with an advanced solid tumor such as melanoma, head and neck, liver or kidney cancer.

CDR3 loop: CAWSVPQNTEAFF. CDR3 coding DNA: TGTGCCTGGAGTGTACCCCAGAACACTGAAGCTTTCTTT. The rearrangement uses TRBV30 and TRBJ1-1; no reliable D call. From germline, CDR1 is GTSNPN and CDR2 SVGIG (reference sequence). V shed 0 bases and J shed 1 base, with 6 bases lying between them. The CDR3 is made up of 13 amino acids.

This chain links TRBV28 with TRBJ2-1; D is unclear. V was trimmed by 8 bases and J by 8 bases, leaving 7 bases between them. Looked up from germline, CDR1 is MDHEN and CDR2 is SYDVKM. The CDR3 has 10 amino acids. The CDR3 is CASSRHEQFF. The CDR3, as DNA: TGTGCCAGCTCGCGGCATGAGCAGTTCTTC.

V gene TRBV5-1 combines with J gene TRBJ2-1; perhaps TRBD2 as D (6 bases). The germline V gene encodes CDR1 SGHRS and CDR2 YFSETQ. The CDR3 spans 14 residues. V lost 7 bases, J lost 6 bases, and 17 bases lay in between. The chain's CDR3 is CASQRGGGTNEQFF. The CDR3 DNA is TGCGCCAGCCAACGGGGAGGTGGTACCAATGAGCAGTTCTTC.

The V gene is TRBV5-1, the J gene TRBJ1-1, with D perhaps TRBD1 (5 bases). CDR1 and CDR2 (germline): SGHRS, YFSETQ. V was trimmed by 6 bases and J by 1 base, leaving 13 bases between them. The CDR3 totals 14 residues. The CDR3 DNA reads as TGCGCCAGCAAAGCAGGGCCATCGAACACTGAAGCTTTCTTT. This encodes CASKAGPSNTEAFF.

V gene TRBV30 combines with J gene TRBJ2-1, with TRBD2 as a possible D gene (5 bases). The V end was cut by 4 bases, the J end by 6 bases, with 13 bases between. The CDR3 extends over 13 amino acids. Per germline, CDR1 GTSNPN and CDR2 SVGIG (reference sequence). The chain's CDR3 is CAWTPGRGNEQFF. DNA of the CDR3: TGTGCCTGGACCCCCGGCCGGGGCAATGAGCAGTTCTTC.

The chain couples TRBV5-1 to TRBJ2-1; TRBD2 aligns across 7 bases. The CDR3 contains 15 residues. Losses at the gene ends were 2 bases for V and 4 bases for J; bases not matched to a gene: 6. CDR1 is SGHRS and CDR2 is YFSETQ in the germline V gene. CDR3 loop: CASSLTSAHYNEQFF. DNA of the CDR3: TGCGCCAGCAGCTTAACTAGCGCGCATTACAATGAGCAGTTCTTC.